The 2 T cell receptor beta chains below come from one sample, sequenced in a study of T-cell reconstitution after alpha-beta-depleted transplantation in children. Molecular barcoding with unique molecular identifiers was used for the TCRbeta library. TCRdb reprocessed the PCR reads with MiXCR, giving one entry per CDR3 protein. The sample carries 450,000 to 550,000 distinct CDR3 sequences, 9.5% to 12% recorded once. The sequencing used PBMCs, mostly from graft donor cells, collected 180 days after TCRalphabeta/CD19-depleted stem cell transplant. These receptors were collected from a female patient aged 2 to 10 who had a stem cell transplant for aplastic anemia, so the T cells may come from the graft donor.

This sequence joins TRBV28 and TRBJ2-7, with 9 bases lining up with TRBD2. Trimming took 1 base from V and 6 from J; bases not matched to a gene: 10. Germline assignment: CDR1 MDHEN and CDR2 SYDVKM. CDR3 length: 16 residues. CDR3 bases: TGTGCCAGCAGTTTATTACTGCTAGCGGGAACGGGCGAGCAGTACTTC. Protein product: CASSLLLLAGTGEQYF.

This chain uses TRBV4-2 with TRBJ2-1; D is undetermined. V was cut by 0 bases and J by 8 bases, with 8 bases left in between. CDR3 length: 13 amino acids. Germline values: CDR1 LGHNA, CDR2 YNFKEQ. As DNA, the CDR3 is TGTGCCAGCAGCCAAGACCCACAGTATGAGCAGTTCTTC. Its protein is CASSQDPQYEQFF.